This T cell receptor beta chain was found in a study of OX40 agonist ivuxolimab in advanced cancers. On the study more broadly: Earlier treatment with anti-PD-1, anti-PD-L1 or anti-CTLA-4 was permitted, and roughly 40% had received some.

As regards this clone: Its antigen is not known.

Germline V gene sequence: CDR1 SGHKS, CDR2 YYEKEE (reference sequence). Trimming cost V 3 bases and J 5 bases; bases outside gene matches: 6. This CDR3 has 14 residues. Study observations and caveats: Among T cells, CD8+ cells averaged more expanded clones than CD4+ cells.

Only in-frame clones appear in the TCRdb table, and some are missing; sequencing was by immunoSEQ multiplex PCR. The sample contains about 84,000 clones, roughly 80% of which appear only once. Source: CD4+ or CD8+ T cells sorted from blood, taken in a trial of the OX40 agonist ivuxolimab. J is TRBJ1-1 and V is TRBV5-5; 8 bases line up with TRBD1. This sequence originates from an adult with an advanced solid tumor such as melanoma, head and neck, liver or kidney cancer. The CDR3 nucleotides are TGTGCCAGCAGCTCGACAGGGGAGAGGACTGAAGCTTTCTTT. Its protein is CASSSTGERTEAFF.